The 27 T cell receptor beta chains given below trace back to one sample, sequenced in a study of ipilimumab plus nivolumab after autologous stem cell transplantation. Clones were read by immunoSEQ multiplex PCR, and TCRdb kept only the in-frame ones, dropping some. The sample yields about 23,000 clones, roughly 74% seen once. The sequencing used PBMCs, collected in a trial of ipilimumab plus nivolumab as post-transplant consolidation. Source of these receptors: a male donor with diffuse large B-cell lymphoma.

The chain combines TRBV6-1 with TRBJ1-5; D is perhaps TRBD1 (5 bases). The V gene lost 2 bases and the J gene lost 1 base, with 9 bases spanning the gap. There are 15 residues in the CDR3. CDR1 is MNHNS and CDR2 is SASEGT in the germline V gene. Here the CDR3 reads CASSEWGRSNQPQHF. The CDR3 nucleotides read TGTGCCAGCAGTGAATGGGGGAGAAGCAATCAGCCCCAGCATTTT.

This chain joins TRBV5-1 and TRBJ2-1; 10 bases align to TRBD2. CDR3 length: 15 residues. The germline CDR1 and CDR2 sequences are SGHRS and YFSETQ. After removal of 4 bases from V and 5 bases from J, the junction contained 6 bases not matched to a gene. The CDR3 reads CASSTLAGADNEQFF. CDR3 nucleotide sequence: TGCGCCAGCAGCACTCTAGCGGGAGCCGACAATGAGCAGTTCTTC.

The DNA of the CDR3 is TGCGCCAGCAGCAATCCGGGACAGGCCACCTACGAGCAGTACTTC. It is translated as CASSNPGQATYEQYF. J is TRBJ2-7 and V is TRBV5-1; 8 nucleotides align to TRBD1. This CDR3 has 15 amino acids. V lost 4 bases to trimming and J lost 2 bases; unmatched junction nucleotides: 8. Germline V gene data show CDR1 as SGHRS and CDR2 as YFSETQ.

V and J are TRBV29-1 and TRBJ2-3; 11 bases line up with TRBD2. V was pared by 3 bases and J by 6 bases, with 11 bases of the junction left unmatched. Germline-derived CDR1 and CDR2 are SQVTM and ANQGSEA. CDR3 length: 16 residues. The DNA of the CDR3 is TGCAGCGTTGAGGGGGTAGCGGGAGGGCCTGCGGATACGCAGTATTTT. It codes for CSVEGVAGGPADTQYF.

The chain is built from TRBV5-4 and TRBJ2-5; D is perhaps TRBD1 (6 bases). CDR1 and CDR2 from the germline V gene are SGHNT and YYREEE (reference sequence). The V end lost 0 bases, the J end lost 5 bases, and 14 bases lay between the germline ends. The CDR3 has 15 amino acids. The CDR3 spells CASSLDLTRGETQYF. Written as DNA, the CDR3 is TGTGCCAGCAGCTTGGATCTAACCAGGGGCGAGACCCAGTACTTC.

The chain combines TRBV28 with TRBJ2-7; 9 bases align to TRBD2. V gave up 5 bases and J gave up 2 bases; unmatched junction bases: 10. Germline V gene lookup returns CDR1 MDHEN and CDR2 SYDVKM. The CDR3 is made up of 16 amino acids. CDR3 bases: TGTGCCAGCAGTCGGAAACTAAGCGGGAGGCCCTACGAGCAGTACTTC. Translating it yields CASSRKLSGRPYEQYF.

CDR3 bases: TGTGCCAGCAGCCCGAGCGGAGGGCAGGGAGGAGAGACCCAGTACTTC. Protein product: CASSPSGGQGGETQYF. The genes are TRBV5-4 and TRBJ2-5; weak D call: TRBD2 (6 bases). V shed 4 bases and J shed 4 bases, with 20 bases lying between them. There are 16 residues in the CDR3. Germline CDR1 reads SGHNT; CDR2 reads YYREEE (reference sequence).

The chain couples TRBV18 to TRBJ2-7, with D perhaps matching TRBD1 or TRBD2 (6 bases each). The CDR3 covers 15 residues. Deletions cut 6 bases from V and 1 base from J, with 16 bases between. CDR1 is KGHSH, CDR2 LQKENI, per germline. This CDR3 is CASSPGAGTSYEQYF. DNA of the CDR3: TGTGCCAGCTCCCCAGGGGCGGGGACGTCCTACGAGCAGTACTTC.

The CDR3 DNA sequence: TGTGCCAGTAGTATAAACGTTAACACCGGGGAGCTGTTTTTT. This encodes CASSINVNTGELFF. The chain carries TRBV19 and TRBJ2-2, with D unresolved. The ends were cut back, 2 bases at V and 2 bases at J, with 6 bases in the middle. The CDR3 sequence is 14 residues long. Germline-derived CDR1 and CDR2 are LNHDA and SQIVND (reference sequence).

The CDR3 bases are TGTGCCAGTAGTGGGAACAGGGGCCTATCGGGCTACACCTTC. Protein sequence: CASSGNRGLSGYTF. The V and J genes are TRBV19 and TRBJ1-2; 7 bases map to TRBD1. The germline V gene has CDR1 LNHDA and CDR2 SQIVND (reference sequence). The V segment lost 5 bases and the J segment 8 bases; nucleotides outside the gene matches: 11. CDR3 length: 14 residues.

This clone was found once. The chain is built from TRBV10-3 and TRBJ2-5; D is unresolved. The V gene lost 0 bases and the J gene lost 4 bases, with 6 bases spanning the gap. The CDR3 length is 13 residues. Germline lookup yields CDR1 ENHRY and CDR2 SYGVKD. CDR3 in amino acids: CAISESVGETQYF. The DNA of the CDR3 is TGTGCCATCAGTGAGTCGGTCGGAGAGACCCAGTACTTC.

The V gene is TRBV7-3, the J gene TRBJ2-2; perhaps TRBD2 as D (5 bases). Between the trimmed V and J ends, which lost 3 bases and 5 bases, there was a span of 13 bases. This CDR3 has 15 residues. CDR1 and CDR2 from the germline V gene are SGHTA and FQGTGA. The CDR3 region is CASSFAVTGTGELFF. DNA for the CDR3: TGTGCCAGCAGCTTCGCAGTTACGGGGACCGGGGAGCTGTTTTTT. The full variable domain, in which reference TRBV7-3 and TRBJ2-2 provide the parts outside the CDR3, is GAGVSQTPSNKVTEKGKYVELRCDPISGHTALYWYRQSLGQGPEFLIYFQGTGAADDSGLPNDRFFAVRPEGSVSTLKIQRTERGDSAVYLCASSFAVTGTGELFFGEGSRLTVL.

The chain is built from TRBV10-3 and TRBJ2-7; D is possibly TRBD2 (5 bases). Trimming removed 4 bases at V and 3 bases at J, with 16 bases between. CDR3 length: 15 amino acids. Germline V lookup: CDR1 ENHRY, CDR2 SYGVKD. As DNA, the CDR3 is TGTGCCATCAGTGTCAAGGGAGTAAGGTTCTACGAGCAGTACTTC. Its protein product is CAISVKGVRFYEQYF.

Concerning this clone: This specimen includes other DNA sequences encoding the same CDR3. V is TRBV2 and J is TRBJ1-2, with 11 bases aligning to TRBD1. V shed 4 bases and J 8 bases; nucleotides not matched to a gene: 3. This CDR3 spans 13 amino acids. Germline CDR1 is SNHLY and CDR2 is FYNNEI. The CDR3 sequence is CASSGGQGGGYTF. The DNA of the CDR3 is TGTGCCAGCAGTGGGGGACAGGGGGGGGGCTACACCTTC.

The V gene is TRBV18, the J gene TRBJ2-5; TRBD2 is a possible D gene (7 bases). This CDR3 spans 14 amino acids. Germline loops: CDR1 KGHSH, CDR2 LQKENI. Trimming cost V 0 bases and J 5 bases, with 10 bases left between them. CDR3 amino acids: CASSPPRGGETQYF. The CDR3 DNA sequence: TGTGCCAGCTCACCACCGAGGGGGGGTGAGACCCAGTACTTC.

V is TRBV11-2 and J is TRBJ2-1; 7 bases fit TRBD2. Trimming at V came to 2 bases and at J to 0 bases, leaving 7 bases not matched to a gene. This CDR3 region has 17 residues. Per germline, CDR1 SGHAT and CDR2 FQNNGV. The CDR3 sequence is CASSLLSGGSSYNEQFF. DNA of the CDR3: TGTGCCAGCAGCTTATTATCCGGGGGGAGCTCCTACAATGAGCAGTTCTTC.

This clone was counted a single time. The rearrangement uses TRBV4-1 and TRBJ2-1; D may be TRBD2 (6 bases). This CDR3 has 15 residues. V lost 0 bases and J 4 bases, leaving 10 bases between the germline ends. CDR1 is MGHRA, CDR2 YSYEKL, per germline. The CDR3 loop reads CASSQETAGYNEQFF. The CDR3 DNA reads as TGCGCCAGCAGCCAAGAGACGGCGGGATACAATGAGCAGTTCTTC.

The CDR3 is CASSSSRVYQPQHF. CDR3 DNA sequence: TGTGCCAGCAGCTCGTCGAGGGTTTATCAGCCCCAGCATTTT. The chain couples TRBV5-6 to TRBJ1-5, with D hard to call. The germline V gene encodes CDR1 SGHDT and CDR2 YYEEEE. The V end was cut by 3 bases, the J end by 5 bases, with 12 bases between. The length of the CDR3 is 14 residues.

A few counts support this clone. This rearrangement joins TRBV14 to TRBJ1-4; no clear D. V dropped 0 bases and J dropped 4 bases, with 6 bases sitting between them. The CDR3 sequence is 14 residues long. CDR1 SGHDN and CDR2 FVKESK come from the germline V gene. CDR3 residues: CASSQEGLNEKLFF. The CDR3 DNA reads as TGTGCCAGCAGCCAAGAAGGACTTAATGAAAAACTGTTTTTT.

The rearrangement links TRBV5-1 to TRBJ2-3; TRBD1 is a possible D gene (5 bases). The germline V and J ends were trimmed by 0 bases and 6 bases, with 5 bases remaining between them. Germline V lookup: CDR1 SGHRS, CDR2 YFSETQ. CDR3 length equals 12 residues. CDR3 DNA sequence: TGCGCCAGCAGCTTGGAGGGGGATACGCAGTATTTT. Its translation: CASSLEGDTQYF.

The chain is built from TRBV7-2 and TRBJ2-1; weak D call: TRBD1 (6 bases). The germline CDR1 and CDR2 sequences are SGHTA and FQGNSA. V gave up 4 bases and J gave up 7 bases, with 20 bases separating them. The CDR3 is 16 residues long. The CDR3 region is CASSSFRDKVRNEQFF. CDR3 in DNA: TGTGCCAGCAGCTCCTTCCGGGACAAAGTAAGGAATGAGCAGTTCTTC.

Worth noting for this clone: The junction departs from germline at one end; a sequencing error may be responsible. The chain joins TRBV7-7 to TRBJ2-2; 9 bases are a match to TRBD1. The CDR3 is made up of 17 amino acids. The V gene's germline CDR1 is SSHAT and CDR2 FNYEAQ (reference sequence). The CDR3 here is CASSLQGAHKITGELFF. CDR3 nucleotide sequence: TGTGCTAGCAGCCTACAGGGGGCGCATAAGATTACCGGGGAGCTGTTTTTT.

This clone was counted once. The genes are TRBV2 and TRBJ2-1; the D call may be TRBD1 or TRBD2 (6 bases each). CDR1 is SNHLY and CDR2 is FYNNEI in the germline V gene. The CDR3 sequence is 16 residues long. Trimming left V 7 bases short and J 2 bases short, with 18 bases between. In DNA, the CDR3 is TGTGCCAGCACCGAAACAGGGACTGGGGCCTACAATGAGCAGTTCTTC. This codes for CASTETGTGAYNEQFF.

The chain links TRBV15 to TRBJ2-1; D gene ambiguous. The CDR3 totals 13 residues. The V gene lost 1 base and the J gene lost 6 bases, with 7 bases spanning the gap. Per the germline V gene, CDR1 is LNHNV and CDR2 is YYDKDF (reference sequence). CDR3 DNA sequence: TGTGCCACCAGCAGAGGGGTCTCCAATGAGCAGTTCTTC. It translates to CATSRGVSNEQFF.

The CDR3 loop reads CASSPLRERTGELFF. In nucleotides, the CDR3 is TGCGCCAGCAGCCCCTTGCGGGAGCGGACCGGGGAGCTGTTTTTT. The J gene is TRBJ2-2, the V gene TRBV4-1; 7 nucleotides align to TRBD2. The CDR3 is 15 amino acids. The V gene's germline CDR1 is MGHRA and CDR2 YSYEKL. V lost 4 bases to trimming and J lost 5 bases; unmatched junction nucleotides: 7.

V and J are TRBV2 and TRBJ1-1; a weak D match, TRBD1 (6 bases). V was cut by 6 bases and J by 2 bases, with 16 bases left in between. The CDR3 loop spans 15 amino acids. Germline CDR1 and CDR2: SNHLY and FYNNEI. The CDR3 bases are TGTGCCAGCAGCCCGAGGGGGGCCGGTAACACTGAAGCTTTCTTT. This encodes CASSPRGAGNTEAFF. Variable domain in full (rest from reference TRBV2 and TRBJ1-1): EPEVTQTPSHQVTQMGQEVILRCVPISNHLYFYWYRQILGQKVEFLVSFYNNEISEKSEIFDDQFSVERPDGSNFTLKIRSTKLEDSAMYFCASSPRGAGNTEAFFGQGTRLTVV.

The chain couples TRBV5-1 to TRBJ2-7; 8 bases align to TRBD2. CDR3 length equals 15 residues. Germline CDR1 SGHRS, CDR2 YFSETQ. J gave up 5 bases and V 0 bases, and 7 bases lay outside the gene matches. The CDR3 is CASSLVGTSSDEQYF. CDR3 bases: TGCGCCAGCAGCTTGGTCGGGACTAGTAGCGACGAGCAGTACTTC.